This T cell receptor beta chain was identified during a study of breast tumors, draining lymph nodes, adjacent tissues. Study results and limitations: Tumor and nontumor repertoires were significantly more similar in luminal-like than in basal-like breast cancer. Data only fit, rather than demonstrated, lymph node origin of most tumor T cells.

Per the germline V gene, CDR1 is LGHDT and CDR2 is YNNKEL (reference sequence). This CDR3 has 17 residues. Trimming cost V 1 base and J 7 bases; bases outside gene matches: 11. Breast cancer patients provided tissue from their axillary draining lymph nodes. From the multiplex PCR reads, TCRdb called clonotypes with MiXCR, one entry per CDR3 protein. The data show about 110,000 distinct CDR3 sequences, with roughly 33% seen just once and under 6% held by the top ten. This clonotype has at least ten counts. What it binds is not known. The clonotype originates from a female donor with breast cancer. Some clones in this sample may be carry-over from other donors' samples. The sample consisted of axillary lymph node tissue. The chain combines TRBV3-1 with TRBJ2-7; 12 bases agree with TRBD2. The CDR3 spells CASSQGGTSGYRGEQYF. CDR3 coding DNA: TGTGCCAGCAGCCAAGGCGGGACTAGCGGGTACCGGGGAGAGCAGTACTTC.